The present TCR beta chain was sequenced within a study of blood T cell repertoires in COVID-19. Clones were sequenced by immunoSEQ multiplex PCR, and TCRdb holds only the in-frame ones, with some missing. This sample has about 190,000 clones; approximately 87% occur once, and the top ten carry about 0.96%. There are 16 residues in the CDR3. In germline, CDR1 is SGHDT, CDR2 YYEEEE. The ends lost 4 bases at V and 5 bases at J; junction bases unmatched: 14. The rearrangement joins TRBV5-6 to TRBJ2-5; 7 bases are a match to TRBD2. This TCR derives from a woman aged 18-29 years who had recovered from COVID-19. The material sequenced was peripheral blood. For the CDR3, the DNA is TGTGCCAGCAGCCCTCTGACTAGCATCCCCGGTGAGACCCAGTACTTC. This gives the protein CASSPLTSIPGETQYF.